This is a list of T cell receptor beta chains from one sample in a study of beta chain features in type 1 diabetes. The method was immunoSEQ multiplex PCR; TCRdb's version includes in-frame clones alone and lacks a portion of them. There are some 360,000 clones in the sample; around 10% occur only once, and over 0.45% lies in the top ten. Specimen: central memory CD4+ T cells from blood. These receptors all come from a man between 25 and 39 years old with type 1 diabetes. Each CDR3 is given with its conserved first and last residue. Each record gives: J gene, clone size, V gene, D gene, CDR3 DNA, CDR3 protein. D genes are given only for firm matches. For some rows the clone size is stated as once, few or many, or as a class when expanded; others skip it.

J: TRBJ2-6; size: few; V: TRBV5-1; D: -; DNA: TGCGCCAGCAGCGCGGACGTTGGGGCCAACGTCCTGACTTTC; CDR3: CASSADVGANVLTF
J: TRBJ1-1; size: -; V: TRBV4-2; D: -; DNA: TGTGCCAGCAGCCAAGAGTGGGGGAACACTGAAGCTTTCTTT; CDR3: CASSQEWGNTEAFF
J: TRBJ2-3; size: -; V: TRBV21-1; D: -; DNA: TGTGCCAGCAGCTCAAGGGGAGGAGCGGGACCCCTCACAGATACGCAGTATTTT; CDR3: CASSSRGGAGPLTDTQYF
J: TRBJ1-3; size: few; V: TRBV27; D: -; DNA: TGTGCCAGCAGTCAAGGGAGCTCTGGAAACACCATATATTTT; CDR3: CASSQGSSGNTIYF
J: TRBJ2-2; size: -; V: TRBV28; D: -; DNA: TGTGCCAGCAGTAATAGGGTTGCCACCGGGGAGCTGTTTTTT; CDR3: CASSNRVATGELFF
J: TRBJ1-1; size: -; V: TRBV5-1; D: TRBD1; DNA: TGCGCCAGCAGCACAGGGGTCTTCGCTGAAGCTTTCTTT; CDR3: CASSTGVFAEAFF
J: TRBJ2-7; size: few; V: TRBV29-1; D: -; DNA: TGCAGCGTCAGCTGGAGGGGGGGAGGTGCCGAGCAGTACTTC; CDR3: CSVSWRGGGAEQYF
J: TRBJ2-2; size: -; V: TRBV6-6; D: -; DNA: TGTGCCAGCAGCCAAGGCCCGAACACCGGGGAGCTGTTTTTT; CDR3: CASSQGPNTGELFF
J: TRBJ1-5; size: -; V: TRBV7-3; D: TRBD1; DNA: TGTGCCAGCAGCTTATGGACAGGCCGCAATCAGCCCCAGCATTTT; CDR3: CASSLWTGRNQPQHF
J: TRBJ1-1; size: -; V: TRBV4-1; D: -; DNA: TGCGCCAGCAGCCAAGATTCAGGCAGGATCAGGGCGGAAGCTTTCTTT; CDR3: CASSQDSGRIRAEAFF
J: TRBJ1-1; size: many; V: TRBV28; D: -; DNA: TGTGCCAGCAGTTTTGCGGGGACGAACACTGAAGCTTTCTTT; CDR3: CASSFAGTNTEAFF
J: TRBJ1-5; size: few; V: TRBV30; D: TRBD1; DNA: TGTGCCTGGAGTGTATCAGGGGGCCCTGAGCCCCAGCATTTT; CDR3: CAWSVSGGPEPQHF
J: TRBJ1-4; size: many; V: TRBV28; D: -; DNA: TGTGCCAGCAGTTTGAGTGGCGGAGCAACTAATGAAAAACTGTTTTTT; CDR3: CASSLSGGATNEKLFF
J: TRBJ1-4; size: -; V: TRBV5-4; D: TRBD1; DNA: TGTGCCAGCAGCTTTGGGACAGGGGGCGGTGAAAAACTGTTTTTT; CDR3: CASSFGTGGGEKLFF
J: TRBJ2-2; size: many; V: TRBV7-2; D: -; DNA: TGTGCCAGCAGCCGGTTTGTCGGGGAGCTGTTTTTT; CDR3: CASSRFVGELFF
J: TRBJ1-1; size: -; V: TRBV5-1; D: -; DNA: TGCGCCAGCAGCTTCCCGGACCGTCGCACTGAAGCTTTCTTT; CDR3: CASSFPDRRTEAFF
J: TRBJ2-7; size: -; V: TRBV28; D: -; DNA: TGTGCCAGCAGTTCGCAGGGTTTAAGCTCCTACGAGCAGTACTTC; CDR3: CASSSQGLSSYEQYF
J: TRBJ2-7; size: few; V: TRBV28; D: TRBD2; DNA: TGTGCCAGCAGGCCAGCCGGGACTAGCGCCTCCTACGAGCAGTACTTC; CDR3: CASRPAGTSASYEQYF
J: TRBJ2-7; size: few; V: TRBV28; D: -; DNA: TGTGCCAGCAGCCCATCTGGAGGGAACTACGAGCAGTACTTC; CDR3: CASSPSGGNYEQYF
J: TRBJ1-2; size: few; V: TRBV2; D: TRBD1; DNA: TGTGCCAGCAGTGATCGAGGGACAGGGGATGGCTACACCTTC; CDR3: CASSDRGTGDGYTF
J: TRBJ1-1; size: -; V: TRBV6-6; D: -; DNA: TGTGCCAGCAGTTACGCCCTGGGGGGAAACACTGAAGCTTTCTTT; CDR3: CASSYALGGNTEAFF
J: TRBJ2-7; size: -; V: TRBV2; D: -; DNA: TGTGCCAGCAGCCCCACCGGACCCTACGAGCAGTACTTC; CDR3: CASSPTGPYEQYF